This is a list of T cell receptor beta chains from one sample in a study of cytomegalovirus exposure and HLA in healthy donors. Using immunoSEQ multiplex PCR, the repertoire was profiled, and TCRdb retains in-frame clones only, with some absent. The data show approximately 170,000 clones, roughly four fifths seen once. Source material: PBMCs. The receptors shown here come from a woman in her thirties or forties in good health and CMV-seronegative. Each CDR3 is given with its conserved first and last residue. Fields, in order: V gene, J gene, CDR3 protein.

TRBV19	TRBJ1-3	CASSIGLGSPGTIYF
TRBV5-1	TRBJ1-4	CASSYTGDATNEKLFF
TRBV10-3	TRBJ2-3	CAISVGAEGTDTQYF
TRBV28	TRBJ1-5	CASTRWTNSNQPQHF
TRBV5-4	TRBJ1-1	CASSLEGGMNTEAFF
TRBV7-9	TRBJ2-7	CASEDYGLREQYF
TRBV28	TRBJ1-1	CASSRGQGPTEAFF
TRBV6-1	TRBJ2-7	CASSEIAVSYEQYF
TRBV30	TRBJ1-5	CAWSRQDNQPQHF
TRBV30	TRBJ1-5	CAWSGDRNQPQHF